The present TCR beta chain was sequenced within a study of cytomegalovirus exposure and HLA in healthy donors. CDR3 size: 15 residues. Germline V CDR1 and CDR2: SQVTM, ANQGSEA. Trimming removed 6 bases from V and 5 bases from J; junction bases left unmatched: 14. This clone was seen once. Sequenced by immunoSEQ multiplex PCR; TCRdb stores in-frame clones only, minus some. The sample includes around 60,000 clones, about 95% seen only once; the top ten take 1.2%. The sample comprised PBMCs. The sequence was collected from a woman between 18 and 30 years old in good health and CMV-seronegative. The rearrangement uses TRBV29-1 and TRBJ2-5; 8 bases are shared with TRBD1. The CDR3 DNA is TGCAGCGTAGGTCGTGCCAGGGGGCGCGGGGAGACCCAGTACTTC. It translates to CSVGRARGRGETQYF. The entire variable domain, with the rest obtained from reference TRBV29-1 and TRBJ2-5, is as follows: SAVISQKPSRDICQRGTSLTIQCQVDSQVTMMFWYRQQPGQSLTLIATANQGSEATYESGFVIDKFPISRPNLTFSTLTVSNMSPEDSSIYLCSVGRARGRGETQYFGPGTRLLVL.